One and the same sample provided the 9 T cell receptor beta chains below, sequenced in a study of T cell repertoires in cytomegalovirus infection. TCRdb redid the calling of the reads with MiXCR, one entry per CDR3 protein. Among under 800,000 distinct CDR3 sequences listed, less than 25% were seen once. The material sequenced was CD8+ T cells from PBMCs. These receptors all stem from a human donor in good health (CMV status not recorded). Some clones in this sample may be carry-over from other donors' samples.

The CDR3 reads CASSEGRDEAFF. CDR3 DNA sequence: TGTGCCAGCAGTGAAGGCAGGGATGAAGCTTTCTTT. The chain couples TRBV2 to TRBJ1-1; a possible D gene is TRBD1 (5 bases). In germline, CDR1 is SNHLY, CDR2 FYNNEI. V lost 1 base and J lost 7, with 7 bases in between. The CDR3 is 12 amino acids. The full variable domain, its missing parts supplied by reference TRBV2 and TRBJ1-1, is EPEVTQTPSHQVTQMGQEVILRCVPISNHLYFYWYRQILGQKVEFLVSFYNNEISEKSEIFDDQFSVERPDGSNFTLKIRSTKLEDSAMYFCASSEGRDEAFFGQGTRLTVV.

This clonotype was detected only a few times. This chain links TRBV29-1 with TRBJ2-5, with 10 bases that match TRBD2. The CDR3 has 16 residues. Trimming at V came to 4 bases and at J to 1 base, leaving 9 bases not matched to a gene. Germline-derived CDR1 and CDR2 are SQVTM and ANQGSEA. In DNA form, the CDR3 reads TGCAGCGTTGTACCTCGGACTAGCGGCACCCAAGAGACCCAGTACTTC. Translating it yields CSVVPRTSGTQETQYF.

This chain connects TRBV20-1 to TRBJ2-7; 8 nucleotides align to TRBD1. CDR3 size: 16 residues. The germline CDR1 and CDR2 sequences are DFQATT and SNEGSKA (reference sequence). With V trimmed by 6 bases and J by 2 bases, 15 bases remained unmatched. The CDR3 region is CSALSGPGQATYEQYV. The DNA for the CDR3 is TGCAGTGCCCTTAGCGGACCGGGACAGGCCACCTACGAGCAGTACGTC.

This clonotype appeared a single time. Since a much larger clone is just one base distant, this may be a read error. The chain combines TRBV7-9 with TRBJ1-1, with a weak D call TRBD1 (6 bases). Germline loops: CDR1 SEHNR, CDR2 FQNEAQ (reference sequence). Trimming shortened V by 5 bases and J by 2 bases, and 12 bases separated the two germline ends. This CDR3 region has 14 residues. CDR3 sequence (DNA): TGTGCCAGCAGCGTCCCAGGGGACAACACTGAAGCTTTCTTT. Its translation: CASSVPGDNTEAFF.

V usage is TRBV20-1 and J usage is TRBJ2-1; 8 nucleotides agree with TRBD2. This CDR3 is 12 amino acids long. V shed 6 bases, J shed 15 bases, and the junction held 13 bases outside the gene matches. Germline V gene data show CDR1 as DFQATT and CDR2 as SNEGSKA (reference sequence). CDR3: CSAHPGGGALFF. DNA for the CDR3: TGCAGTGCCCACCCCGGGGGGGGTGCCTTGTTCTTC.

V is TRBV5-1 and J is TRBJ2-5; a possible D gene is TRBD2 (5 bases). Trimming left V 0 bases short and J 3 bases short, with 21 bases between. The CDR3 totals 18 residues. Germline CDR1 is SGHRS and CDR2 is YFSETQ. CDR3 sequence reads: CASSLGLGGRAREETQYF. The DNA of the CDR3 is TGCGCCAGCAGCTTGGGTCTCGGAGGACGCGCGCGAGAAGAGACCCAGTACTTC.

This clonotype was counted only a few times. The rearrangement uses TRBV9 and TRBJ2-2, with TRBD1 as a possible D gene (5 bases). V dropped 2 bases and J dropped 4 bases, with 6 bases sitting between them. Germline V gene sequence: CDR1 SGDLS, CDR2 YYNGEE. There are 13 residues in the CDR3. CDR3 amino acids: CASSVTGTGELFF. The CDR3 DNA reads TGTGCCAGCAGCGTTACAGGCACCGGGGAGCTGTTTTTT.

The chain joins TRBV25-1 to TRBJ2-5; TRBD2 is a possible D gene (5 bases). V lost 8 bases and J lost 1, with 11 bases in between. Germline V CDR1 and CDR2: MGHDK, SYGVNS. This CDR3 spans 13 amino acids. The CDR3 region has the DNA TGTGCCAGCGCCGTTGGACTCCAAGAGACCCAGTACTTC. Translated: CASAVGLQETQYF. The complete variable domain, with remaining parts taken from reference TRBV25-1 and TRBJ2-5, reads EADIYQTPRYLVIGTGKKITLECSQTMGHDKMYWYQQDPGMELHLIHYSYGVNSTEKGDLSSESTVSRIRTEHFPLTLESARPSHTSQYLCASAVGLQETQYFGPGTRLLVL.

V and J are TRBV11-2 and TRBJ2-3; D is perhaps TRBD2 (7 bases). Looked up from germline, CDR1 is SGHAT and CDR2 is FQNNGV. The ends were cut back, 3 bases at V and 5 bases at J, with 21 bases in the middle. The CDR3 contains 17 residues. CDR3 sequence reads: CASSFAVGGAVLDTQYF. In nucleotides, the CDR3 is TGTGCCAGCAGCTTCGCTGTAGGGGGGGCCGTTTTAGATACGCAGTATTTT.